Presented here are 30 T cell receptor beta chains from one specimen sequenced in a study of T cells in Graves' hyperthyroidism and ophthalmopathy. The investigators amplified TCR beta CDR3 regions from RNA transcripts. A set of HTBI primers served as the primers for a first-round RT-PCR of the TCR CDR3. MiXCR was run by TCRdb on the multiplex PCR reads, yielding one entry per CDR3 protein. The sample lists 350,000 to 500,000 distinct CDR3 sequences; roughly an eighth were seen once. Sequenced sample: blood. The receptors stem from a woman under 30 with Graves' hyperthyroidism.

This clonotype was seen at least ten times. V usage is TRBV12-3 or TRBV12-4 and J usage is TRBJ1-5; unclear D gene. The CDR3 consists of 15 residues. Trimming left V 3 bases short and J 2 bases short, with 11 bases between. The CDR3 loop reads CASSFRQAGNQPQHF. The CDR3 nucleotides read TGTGCCAGCAGTTTCCGTCAGGCGGGCAATCAGCCCCAGCATTTT.

This clonotype was counted between two and nine times. The rearrangement joins TRBV5-1 to TRBJ1-1; 7 positions match TRBD1. The CDR3 length is 18 residues. J gave up 1 base and V 4 bases, and 16 bases lay outside the gene matches. The germline V gene encodes CDR1 SGHRS and CDR2 YFSETQ. In DNA, the CDR3 is TGCGCCAGCAGCCCTCTCCCAAAGGGGGCGGTAGGGAACACTGAAGCTTTCTTT. Residues: CASSPLPKGAVGNTEAFF.

This clonotype was seen a handful of times. J is TRBJ1-6 and V is TRBV6-1, with TRBD1 matching 9 bases. Germline CDR1 reads MNHNS; CDR2 reads SASEGT. This CDR3 has 16 residues. V lost 7 bases and J lost 6; bases outside the gene matches: 10. The CDR3, as DNA: TGTGCCAGCATGGACAACAGGGGGCCGGTTAATTCACCCCTCCACTTT. It translates to CASMDNRGPVNSPLHF.

In its sample, this clonotype was seen many times. The CDR3 here is CASSPPPLAGRRDTQYF. DNA of the CDR3: TGTGCCAGCTCACCACCGCCTCTAGCGGGACGGCGAGATACGCAGTATTTT. The rearrangement uses TRBV18 and TRBJ2-3; 9 nucleotides agree with TRBD2. There are 17 residues in the CDR3. Looked up from germline, CDR1 is KGHSH and CDR2 is LQKENI. With V trimmed by 0 bases and J by 5 bases, 9 bases remained unmatched.

As concerns this clonotype: A much larger clone sits a single nucleotide away, making a read error possible. This CDR3 reads CASLGSQETQFF. For the CDR3, the DNA is TGTGCCAGCCTGGGGTCCCAAGAGACCCAGTTCTTC. The rearrangement uses TRBV6-1 and TRBJ2-5; D is undetermined. The J call may be faulty, since TRBJ2-1 better matches the DNA end. CDR1 is MNHNS and CDR2 is SASEGT in the germline V gene. The CDR3 totals 12 residues.

The rearrangement joins TRBV6-4 to TRBJ1-2; D unclear. Trimming stripped 5 bases from V and 7 bases from J, with 5 bases between. CDR3 length: 10 amino acids. CDR1 MRHNA and CDR2 SNTAGT come from the germline V gene. The CDR3 sequence: CASSRGGYTF. CDR3 DNA: TGTGCCAGCAGTCGGGGTGGCTACACCTTC.

There are a few counts of this clonotype. The chain combines TRBV6-4 with TRBJ2-1; 8 nucleotides match TRBD2. V was clipped by 2 bases and J by 6 bases; unmatched bases: 6. The CDR3 contains 15 residues. CDR1 is MRHNA and CDR2 is SNTAGT in the germline V gene. The CDR3 is CASSDIAGSGNEQFF. The CDR3 bases are TGTGCCAGCAGTGACATAGCGGGATCGGGCAATGAGCAGTTCTTC.

The V and J genes are TRBV12-3 or TRBV12-4 and TRBJ1-1; 10 bases agree with TRBD1. This CDR3 is 13 amino acids long. J was trimmed by 7 bases and V by 7 bases; bases with no gene match: 6. CDR3 in amino acids: CASTPGQGNEAFF. The CDR3 nucleotides read TGTGCCAGCACCCCGGGACAGGGGAATGAAGCTTTCTTT.

The chain carries TRBV11-2 and TRBJ2-5; 8 positions agree with TRBD1. Per germline, CDR1 SGHAT and CDR2 FQNNGV. The CDR3 is 14 residues long. The ends lost 5 bases at V and 5 bases at J; junction bases unmatched: 7. This CDR3 is CASSRRTGRETQYF. The CDR3, as DNA: TGTGCCAGCAGCCGAAGGACAGGGCGGGAGACCCAGTACTTC.

This clonotype showed up just a few times. The CDR3 region has the DNA TGTGCCAGCAGCGGTGGGGGGACTAGCGCCACCTACGAGCAGTACTTC. This gives the protein CASSGGGTSATYEQYF. The chain uses TRBV6-1 and TRBJ2-7; 10 positions agree with TRBD2. The CDR3 has 16 residues. Trimming removed 6 bases from V and 2 bases from J; junction bases left unmatched: 10. CDR1 is MNHNS, CDR2 SASEGT, per germline.

This clonotype was seen at least ten times. The gene calls are TRBV20-1 and TRBJ1-1, with 8 bases fitting TRBD1. In germline, CDR1 is DFQATT, CDR2 SNEGSKA (reference sequence). After removal of 8 bases from V and 1 base from J, the junction contained 9 bases not matched to a gene. This CDR3 comprises 14 residues. The CDR3 nucleotides read TGCAGTACGCGCGGGACAGGCTCGAACACTGAAGCTTTCTTT. Amino acids: CSTRGTGSNTEAFF.

This clonotype appeared many times. The V call is TRBV12-3 or TRBV12-4, the J call TRBJ2-1; 12 nucleotides match TRBD2. This CDR3 spans 16 amino acids. V trimming: 1 base; J trimming: 5 bases; junction bases outside the gene matches: 3. The CDR3 region is CASSLEGLAGNNEQFF. CDR3 sequence (DNA): TGTGCCAGCAGTTTAGAGGGACTAGCGGGTAACAATGAGCAGTTCTTC.

In this sample, this clonotype turned up many times. The chain is built from TRBV14 and TRBJ1-2, with D unclear. CDR3 size: 14 residues. V lost 0 bases and J 7 bases, leaving 12 bases between the germline ends. Germline V gives CDR1 SGHDN, CDR2 FVKESK. The CDR3 is CASSQDWNAAGYTF. The DNA for the CDR3 is TGTGCCAGCAGCCAAGATTGGAATGCGGCTGGCTACACCTTC.

The V gene is TRBV5-6, the J gene TRBJ1-4, with TRBD1 as a possible D gene (5 bases). This CDR3 has 15 amino acids. Trimming removed 0 bases from V and 0 bases from J, with 6 bases in between. CDR1 SGHDT and CDR2 YYEEEE come from the germline V gene. The DNA of the CDR3 is TGTGCCAGCAGCTTGGCAGGGCCAACTAATGAAAAACTGTTTTTT. Protein sequence: CASSLAGPTNEKLFF.

The chain has TRBV4-3 and TRBJ1-2; D remains unclear. This CDR3 has 15 residues. CDR1 and CDR2 from the germline V gene are LGHNA and YSLEER. V gave up 0 bases and J gave up 3 bases, with 11 bases separating them. CDR3 in DNA: TGCGCCAGCAGCCAAGATGGAAACAGCCACTATGGCTACACCTTC. It specifies CASSQDGNSHYGYTF.

This clonotype has ten or more counts. The chain has TRBV5-1 and TRBJ2-3; tentative D call: TRBD1 (6 bases). Germline CDR1 and CDR2: SGHRS and YFSETQ. This CDR3 spans 19 amino acids. Trimming cost V 1 base and J 0 bases, with 21 bases left between them. The CDR3 DNA follows: TGCGCCAGCAGCTTGACGTTAGGCACCGGGACACAAAGCACAGATACGCAGTATTTT. Translated: CASSLTLGTGTQSTDTQYF.

This chain links TRBV9 with TRBJ2-2, with D possibly being TRBD2 (6 bases). Trimming cost V 7 bases and J 0 bases, with 19 bases left between them. Germline assignment: CDR1 SGDLS and CDR2 YYNGEE. The CDR3 totals 17 residues. The CDR3 spells CASSVQMGGANTGELFF. Here the CDR3 DNA reads TGTGCCAGCTCGGTACAAATGGGGGGAGCGAACACCGGGGAGCTGTTTTTT.

This clonotype appeared many times. This rearrangement joins TRBV20-1 to TRBJ2-1, with D unclear. Trimming left V 3 bases short and J 1 base short, with 7 bases between. This CDR3 comprises 13 residues. Germline assignment: CDR1 DFQATT and CDR2 SNEGSKA (reference sequence). The CDR3 here is CSASGDSYNEQFF. CDR3 in DNA: TGCAGTGCTAGCGGAGATTCCTACAATGAGCAGTTCTTC.

The sample holds many counts of this clonotype. The V gene is TRBV5-1, the J gene TRBJ2-7, with TRBD1 identical over 9 bases. CDR1 and CDR2 from the germline V gene are SGHRS and YFSETQ. CDR3 size: 15 residues. J gave up 2 bases and V 0 bases, and 3 bases lay outside the gene matches. CDR3 nucleotides: TGCGCCAGCAGCTTGGGACAGGGGGAAACCTACGAGCAGTACTTC. Its translation: CASSLGQGETYEQYF.

This chain joins TRBV6-2 or TRBV6-3 and TRBJ2-7, with a tentative D call TRBD2 (6 bases). The CDR3 contains 16 residues. CDR1 is MNHEY, CDR2 SVGEGT, per germline. V was shortened by 6 bases and J by 0 bases, with 18 bases between the two germline ends. The CDR3: CASRSGGERSSYEQYF. Written as DNA, the CDR3 is TGTGCCAGCAGATCAGGAGGGGAACGGAGCTCCTACGAGCAGTACTTC.

This clonotype was recorded a few times. The genes are TRBV7-6 and TRBJ1-4, with TRBD1 matching 10 bases. CDR1 and CDR2 from the germline V gene are SGHVS and FNYEAQ. The CDR3 spans 16 residues. V shed 1 base, J shed 8 bases, and the junction held 7 bases outside the gene matches. CDR3 amino acids: CASSLVVTGGKEKLFF. Written as DNA, the CDR3 is TGTGCCAGCAGCTTAGTTGTGACAGGGGGCAAGGAAAAACTGTTTTTT. The complete variable domain, with remaining parts taken from reference TRBV7-6 and TRBJ1-4, reads GAGVSQSPRYKVTKRGQDVALRCDPISGHVSLYWYRQALGQGPEFLTYFNYEAQQDKSGLPNDRFSAERPEGSISTLTIQRTEQRDSAMYRCASSLVVTGGKEKLFFGSGTQLSVL.

The chain couples TRBV9 to TRBJ2-3, with a possible D match to TRBD2 (6 bases). The germline gives CDR1 SGDLS, CDR2 YYNGEE. CDR3 length equals 15 residues. The V and J ends lost 4 bases and 1 base respectively, with 13 bases between them. CDR3 amino acids: CASSPILAGTDTQYF. CDR3 in DNA: TGTGCCAGCAGCCCCATTTTAGCGGGCACAGATACGCAGTATTTT. The entire variable domain, with the rest obtained from reference TRBV9 and TRBJ2-3, is as follows: DSGVTQTPKHLITATGQRVTLRCSPRSGDLSVYWYQQSLDQGLQFLIQYYNGEERAKGNILERFSAQQFPDLHSELNLSSLELGDSALYFCASSPILAGTDTQYFGPGTRLTVL.

This clonotype was found many times. The chain carries TRBV6-1 and TRBJ1-1; TRBD1 might be the D (5 bases). The V gene's germline CDR1 is MNHNS and CDR2 SASEGT. Trimming stripped 5 bases from V and 1 base from J, with 20 bases between. CDR3 length equals 17 residues. This CDR3 is CASSQNHGHFANTEAFF. CDR3 nucleotide sequence: TGTGCCAGCAGTCAAAACCACGGACACTTCGCGAACACTGAAGCTTTCTTT.

This clonotype was seen only a few times. The chain links TRBV5-8 to TRBJ1-2; D ambiguous. V was pared by 4 bases and J by 5 bases, with 12 bases between. Germline CDR1 SGHTS, CDR2 YDEGEE. This CDR3 spans 13 amino acids. As DNA, the CDR3 is TGTGCCAGCAGCCTCATGGGGTTATATGGCTACACCTTC. Its protein product is CASSLMGLYGYTF.

Ten or more counts support this clonotype. The V call is TRBV5-1, the J call TRBJ2-3, with 7 bases lining up with TRBD1. The CDR3 has 15 amino acids. V trimming: 4 bases; J trimming: 4 bases; junction bases outside the gene matches: 9. The V gene's germline CDR1 is SGHRS and CDR2 YFSETQ. CDR3 loop: CASSDTRGPADTQYF. The CDR3 nucleotides are TGCGCCAGCAGCGACACTAGGGGGCCGGCAGATACGCAGTATTTT.

There are a few counts of this clonotype. The chain is built from TRBV20-1 and TRBJ2-1; D perhaps matches TRBD1 (6 bases). This CDR3 region has 12 residues. Germline CDR1 and CDR2: DFQATT and SNEGSKA (reference sequence). Between the trimmed V and J ends, which lost 3 bases and 6 bases, there was a span of 9 bases. This CDR3 is CSARRQVNEQFF. Here the CDR3 DNA reads TGCAGTGCTAGGCGACAGGTCAATGAGCAGTTCTTC.

This clonotype was seen a few times. The V call is TRBV24-1, the J call TRBJ2-2, with 9 bases lining up with TRBD2. This CDR3 comprises 14 residues. J was trimmed by 3 bases and V by 5 bases; bases with no gene match: 0. Germline CDR1 is KGHDR and CDR2 is SFDVKD. Here the CDR3 reads CATSGTSDTGELFF. In DNA form, the CDR3 reads TGTGCCACCAGTGGGACTAGCGACACCGGGGAGCTGTTTTTT.

A few counts support this clonotype. The chain combines TRBV20-1 with TRBJ1-1; 8 positions match TRBD1. V lost 3 bases, J lost 6 bases, and 6 bases stayed unmatched. From germline, CDR1 is DFQATT and CDR2 SNEGSKA (reference sequence). The CDR3 sequence is 13 residues long. CDR3 loop: CSASSGGGAEAFF. The DNA for the CDR3 is TGCAGTGCTAGCTCAGGGGGCGGGGCTGAAGCTTTCTTT.

This clonotype was seen a handful of times. The rearrangement uses TRBV5-4 and TRBJ2-2; 9 bases agree with TRBD2. Per germline, CDR1 SGHNT and CDR2 YYREEE (reference sequence). The V gene end was trimmed by 5 bases and the J gene end by 6 bases; junction bases not matched to a gene: 8. The CDR3 runs to 15 residues. The CDR3 is CASSEPGLAAGELFF. For the CDR3, the DNA is TGTGCCAGCAGTGAGCCGGGACTAGCTGCCGGGGAGCTGTTTTTT.

This clonotype was observed a handful of times. The chain uses TRBV19 and TRBJ1-4, with TRBD1 as a possible D gene (5 bases). Trimming removed 6 bases at V and 6 bases at J, with 14 bases between. Germline CDR1 LNHDA, CDR2 SQIVND (reference sequence). CDR3 length equals 14 residues. The CDR3 coding sequence is TGTGCCAGTAGGATTCGGGGCGGTGATGAAAAACTGTTTTTT. Protein: CASRIRGGDEKLFF.